These 24 T cell receptor beta chains were sequenced from one sample in a study of cytomegalovirus exposure and HLA in healthy donors. Assay: immunoSEQ multiplex PCR; the TCRdb copy retains only in-frame clones and omits some. Among roughly 330,000 clones listed, around 90% were seen once. The sample comprised PBMCs. The receptor source for this set is a woman aged 25 to 39 in good health and CMV-seropositive.

The chain carries TRBV28 and TRBJ1-2; D is possibly TRBD1 (6 bases). This CDR3 region has 12 residues. CDR1 MDHEN and CDR2 SYDVKM come from the germline V gene. The V gene lost 6 bases and the J gene lost 8 bases, with 13 bases spanning the gap. This CDR3 reads CASRGGRSGYTF. CDR3 DNA sequence: TGTGCCAGCAGGGGGGGGCGTTCCGGCTACACCTTC.

The rearrangement uses TRBV9 and TRBJ1-1; D unclear. V shed 2 bases and J shed 7 bases, with 12 bases lying between them. From germline, CDR1 is SGDLS and CDR2 YYNGEE. The CDR3 has 13 amino acids. This CDR3 reads CASSVDGGFEAFF. In DNA form, the CDR3 reads TGTGCCAGCAGCGTCGACGGTGGGTTTGAAGCTTTCTTT.

This clone was recorded a few times. The V and J genes are TRBV4-1 and TRBJ1-3; a possible D gene is TRBD1 (5 bases). CDR1 and CDR2 from the germline V gene are MGHRA and YSYEKL. V was trimmed by 0 bases and J by 16 bases, leaving 13 bases between them. This CDR3 has 12 amino acids. As DNA, the CDR3 is TGCGCCAGCAGCCAAGACACGGGACGTCGCTATTTT. Translation gives CASSQDTGRRYF.

This sequence joins TRBV29-1 and TRBJ2-7, with 12 bases matching TRBD1. The CDR3 is 14 residues long. V was clipped by 7 bases and J by 0 bases; unmatched bases: 4. Germline V gene sequence: CDR1 SQVTM, CDR2 ANQGSEA. DNA for the CDR3: TGCAGCGCCAGGGACAGGGGGCTCTCCTACGAGCAGTACTTC. This translates into CSARDRGLSYEQYF.

This clone was picked up a small number of times. The chain recombines TRBV6-6 with TRBJ2-7; 14 bases line up with TRBD2. Trimming removed 0 bases from V and 7 bases from J; junction bases left unmatched: 5. Germline CDR1 MNHNY, CDR2 SVGAGI (reference sequence). There are 16 residues in the CDR3. The CDR3, as DNA: TGTGCCAGCAGTTACTCCGGGACTAGCGGGAGCGGAGAGCAGTACTTC. Amino acid sequence: CASSYSGTSGSGEQYF.

This clone was detected once. The V and J genes are TRBV4-3 and TRBJ2-5; D not resolved. Germline values: CDR1 LGHNA, CDR2 YSLEER. The V gene lost 0 bases and the J gene lost 5 bases, with 7 bases spanning the gap. The CDR3 covers 13 residues. The CDR3 coding sequence is TGCGCCAGCAGCCAAGAAGCCGGGGAGACCCAGTACTTC. Amino acid sequence: CASSQEAGETQYF.

The chain recombines TRBV6-4 with TRBJ1-5; TRBD1 agrees at 9 bases. The CDR3 covers 16 residues. CDR1 is MRHNA, CDR2 SNTAGT, per germline. V dropped 4 bases and J dropped 0; count of bases not matched to a gene: 4. For the CDR3, the DNA is TGTGCCAGCAGTGGGGACAGGGCAGATAGCAATCAGCCCCAGCATTTT. This gives the protein CASSGDRADSNQPQHF.

This sequence joins TRBV7-9 and TRBJ2-2; D gene uncertain. The V and J ends lost 0 bases and 4 bases respectively, with 9 bases between them. The CDR3 runs 15 residues. Germline assignment: CDR1 SEHNR and CDR2 FQNEAQ (reference sequence). CDR3 protein: CASSLASDFTGELFF. CDR3 in DNA: TGTGCCAGCAGCTTAGCATCCGATTTCACCGGGGAGCTGTTTTTT.

The chain combines TRBV23-1 with TRBJ2-6, with D unclear. TRBV23-1 is an ORF for which the function is uncertain. Trimming took off 6 bases at V and 2 bases at J, with 17 bases between the two ends. There are 17 residues in the CDR3. The CDR3: CASSLYLRSAGANVLTF. The CDR3 DNA reads as TGCGCCAGCAGCCTATACTTGCGGTCAGCTGGGGCCAACGTCCTGACTTTC.

This clone showed up just a few times. V gene TRBV7-9 combines with J gene TRBJ2-1; tentative D call: TRBD1 (5 bases). The ends were cut back, 5 bases at V and 4 bases at J, with 12 bases in the middle. Germline V gives CDR1 SEHNR, CDR2 FQNEAQ (reference sequence). The length of the CDR3 is 14 residues. Here the CDR3 reads CASSRSDRYNEQFF. Written as DNA, the CDR3 is TGTGCCAGCAGCCGATCCGACAGATACAATGAGCAGTTCTTC. Drawing the rest from reference TRBV7-9 and TRBJ2-1, the complete variable domain is DTGVSQNPRHKITKRGQNVTFRCDPISEHNRLYWYRQTLGQGPEFLTYFQNEAQLEKSRLLSDRFSAERPKGSFSTLEIQRTEQGDSAMYLCASSRSDRYNEQFFGPGTRLTVL.

The chain combines TRBV7-2 with TRBJ1-3; D unresolved. There are 13 residues in the CDR3. Trimming left V 4 bases short and J 6 bases short, with 10 bases between. From germline, CDR1 is SGHTA and CDR2 FQGNSA. CDR3 region: CASSSKGLNTIYF. The CDR3 DNA reads as TGTGCCAGCAGCTCGAAGGGTTTAAACACCATATATTTT. The full variable domain, in which reference TRBV7-2 and TRBJ1-3 provide the parts outside the CDR3, is GAGVSQSPSNKVTEKGKDVELRCDPISGHTALYWYRQSLGQGLEFLIYFQGNSAPDKSGLPSDRFSAERTGGSVSTLTIQRTQQEDSAVYLCASSSKGLNTIYFGEGSWLTVV.

This chain links TRBV18 with TRBJ2-7, with D maybe TRBD2 (5 bases). The CDR3 contains 15 residues. V shed 2 bases and J shed 3 bases, with 14 bases lying between them. The germline CDR1 and CDR2 sequences are KGHSH and LQKENI. CDR3 bases: TGTGCCAGCTCACCATACCGCAGCGGAAGCTACGAGCAGTACTTC. It encodes CASSPYRSGSYEQYF. The whole variable domain, remainder taken from reference TRBV18 and TRBJ2-7, is NAGVMQNPRHLVRRRGQEARLRCSPMKGHSHVYWYRQLPEEGLKFMVYLQKENIIDESGMPKERFSAEFPKEGPSILRIQQVVRGDSAAYFCASSPYRSGSYEQYFGPGTRLTVT.

The V call is TRBV28, the J call TRBJ2-7; the match to TRBD1 covers 9 bases. V lost 6 bases and J lost 1; bases outside the gene matches: 10. The CDR3 runs 16 residues. In germline, CDR1 is MDHEN, CDR2 SYDVKM. CDR3 bases: TGTGCCAGCAGCCCTCTCGCCGGGACAGGGTCCTACGAGCAGTACTTC. Protein: CASSPLAGTGSYEQYF.

The sample holds a few counts of this clone. The chain employs TRBV2 and TRBJ1-6; D is undetermined. Germline V lookup: CDR1 SNHLY, CDR2 FYNNEI. The CDR3 contains 12 residues. The V end lost 1 base, the J end lost 8 bases, and 3 bases lay between the germline ends. This CDR3 reads CASSEGDSPLHF. CDR3 nucleotide sequence: TGTGCCAGCAGTGAAGGGGATTCACCCCTCCACTTT.

The V and J genes are TRBV7-3 and TRBJ2-1; 11 nucleotides align to TRBD2. V dropped 0 bases and J dropped 5; count of bases not matched to a gene: 0. This CDR3 is built from 15 residues. Germline V CDR1 and CDR2: SGHTA, FQGTGA. The CDR3 DNA reads as TGTGCCAGCAGCTTAACTAGCGGGAGGGACAATGAGCAGTTCTTC. It is translated as CASSLTSGRDNEQFF.

V usage is TRBV28 and J usage is TRBJ2-7; 10 bases map to TRBD1. Per the germline V gene, CDR1 is MDHEN and CDR2 is SYDVKM. CDR3 length: 14 amino acids. The ends lost 5 bases at V and 3 bases at J; junction bases unmatched: 4. CDR3: CASSIRDRGYEQYF. In nucleotides, the CDR3 is TGTGCCAGCAGTATCCGGGACAGGGGCTACGAGCAGTACTTC.

The V and J genes are TRBV30 and TRBJ2-1; 11 nucleotides align to TRBD2. V shed 1 base and J 7 bases; nucleotides not matched to a gene: 6. The CDR3 is made up of 15 amino acids. The germline gives CDR1 GTSNPN, CDR2 SVGIG (reference sequence). The CDR3: CAWSELAGGTNEQFF. CDR3 bases: TGTGCCTGGAGTGAGCTAGCGGGAGGTACTAATGAGCAGTTCTTC.

The V gene is TRBV4-3, the J gene TRBJ2-1; D remains ambiguous. CDR3 length: 13 residues. The germline V gene encodes CDR1 LGHNA and CDR2 YSLEER. Trimming pared 1 base from V and 12 bases from J, leaving 13 bases between. CDR3 sequence: CASSQGRSLVQFF. The CDR3 region has the DNA TGCGCCAGCAGCCAAGGTCGGAGTCTAGTGCAGTTCTTC.

The gene calls are TRBV6-5 and TRBJ2-7; 7 nucleotides line up with TRBD2. The V gene end was trimmed by 0 bases and the J gene end by 0 bases; junction bases not matched to a gene: 2. CDR1 MNHEY and CDR2 SVGAGI come from the germline V gene. The CDR3 has 15 amino acids. In DNA, the CDR3 is TGTGCCAGCAGTTACTCGGGAGGGTTCTCCTACGAGCAGTACTTC. Its translation is CASSYSGGFSYEQYF.

This chain joins TRBV9 and TRBJ2-1; TRBD2 is a possible D gene (5 bases). V gave up 3 bases and J gave up 0 bases, with 10 bases separating them. Germline V gives CDR1 SGDLS, CDR2 YYNGEE. This CDR3 has 15 residues. This chain's CDR3 is CASSESGSSYNEQFF. The CDR3 DNA follows: TGTGCCAGCAGCGAGAGCGGTAGCTCCTACAATGAGCAGTTCTTC.

V gene TRBV29-1 combines with J gene TRBJ2-1, with D perhaps TRBD1 or TRBD2 (5 bases each). The V gene lost 4 bases and the J gene lost 9 bases, with 22 bases spanning the gap. From germline, CDR1 is SQVTM and CDR2 ANQGSEA. The CDR3 totals 15 residues. The CDR3 loop reads CSVGNRGPNKSEQFF. The DNA for the CDR3 is TGCAGCGTTGGGAATCGGGGACCGAATAAGAGTGAGCAGTTCTTC.

The chain has TRBV6-1 and TRBJ1-2; D possibly corresponds to TRBD1 (5 bases). The V gene lost 1 base and the J gene lost 2 bases, with 8 bases spanning the gap. Looked up from germline, CDR1 is MNHNS and CDR2 is SASEGT. This CDR3 is 14 amino acids long. CDR3 in amino acids: CASSEGGRNYGYTF. In DNA form, the CDR3 reads TGTGCCAGCAGTGAAGGGGGACGGAACTATGGCTACACCTTC.

This chain uses TRBV27 with TRBJ2-7; 7 bases match TRBD1. Germline V CDR1 and CDR2: MNHEY, SMNVEV (reference sequence). The CDR3 contains 16 residues. V was pared by 5 bases and J by 2 bases, with 12 bases of the junction left unmatched. Written as DNA, the CDR3 is TGTGCCAGCAGTCCCCGACAGGGTTTAGATCCCTACGAGCAGTACTTC. This codes for CASSPRQGLDPYEQYF.

The chain joins TRBV27 to TRBJ1-1; no definite D call. Trimming shortened V by 2 bases and J by 4 bases, and 11 bases separated the two germline ends. The length of the CDR3 is 14 residues. Per germline, CDR1 MNHEY and CDR2 SMNVEV (reference sequence). CDR3 amino acids: CASSLQAAGTEAFF. For the CDR3, the DNA is TGTGCCAGCAGTTTACAGGCCGCGGGCACTGAAGCTTTCTTT.